The clone carrying this T cell receptor (beta chain) turned up a few times. This same CDR3 is encoded by further DNA sequences in the sample. This sample is drawn from a study of blood T cell repertoires in COVID-19. As for the study in general: Samples representing acute and convalescent COVID-19 were sourced from the United States, Italy and Spain. In each case, the material was cDNA or gDNA derived from T cells, B-cell-depleted T cells, or PBMCs.

The CDR3 has 13 residues. Per germline, CDR1 SGHVS and CDR2 FNYEAQ. The V gene lost 5 bases and the J gene lost 3 bases, with 10 bases spanning the gap. The authors' processing: Nucleated cell counts were estimated from reference gene primer amplification. TCRdb's copy holds only in-frame clones and misses some; the assay was immunoSEQ multiplex PCR. V, J and clone size derive from that table, while D and trimming were established from the DNA sequence. There are 95,000 to 150,000 clones in the sample; about four fifths occur only once, and about 18% lies in the top ten. Patients at the Seattle site were enrolled during active infection and followed longitudinally.

This clonotype was obtained from a man aged 25 to 40 with COVID-19, enrolled during active disease. This rearrangement joins TRBV7-6 to TRBJ1-1; a possible D gene is TRBD1 (6 bases). Input material: peripheral blood. The CDR3 here is CASSLTGYTEAFF. The CDR3 DNA reads as TGTGCCAGCAGCCTTACAGGGTACACTGAAGCTTTCTTT. Filled out from reference TRBV7-6 and TRBJ1-1, the complete variable domain reads GAGVSQSPRYKVTKRGQDVALRCDPISGHVSLYWYRQALGQGPEFLTYFNYEAQQDKSGLPNDRFSAERPEGSISTLTIQRTEQRDSAMYRCASSLTGYTEAFFGQGTRLTVV.